This TCR beta chain is drawn from a study of T-cell reconstitution after alpha-beta-depleted transplantation in children. Germline CDR1 MGHRA, CDR2 YSYEKL. Trimming removed 1 base from V and 1 base from J; junction bases left unmatched: 10. CDR3 size: 18 residues. Study-level results: A year had passed since transplant, and T-cell counts and diversity by then came mostly from newly produced T cells. By about two months after transplant, alpha-beta T cells reportedly arose from several hundred graft clones that had expanded. High day-60 TCRbeta diversity in some patients came from surviving recipient T cells and thymic progenitors.

Preparation of the TCRbeta library involved a method that used unique molecular identifiers. TCRdb independently ran MiXCR on the PCR reads; one entry per CDR3 protein. The table has fewer than 1 million distinct CDR3 sequences, 15% to 20% seen once. About this clonotype: Its specificity is unknown.

The gene calls are TRBV4-1 and TRBJ1-5; 7 positions match TRBD1. This material consisted of PBMCs, mostly from graft donor cells, taken 360 days after TCRalphabeta/CD19-depleted stem cell transplant. The origin of this receptor is a male patient under 18 who had a stem cell transplant for acute lymphoblastic leukemia, so the T cells may come from the graft donor. The DNA of the CDR3 is TGCGCCAGCAGCCAAGGTCCCTCAGGGGGGGGAAGCAATCAGCCCCAGCATTTT. It translates to CASSQGPSGGGSNQPQHF.